Following are 28 T cell receptor beta chains from one sample sequenced in a study of identical twins. TCRdb reanalysed the 5' RACE reads using MiXCR and keeps one entry per CDR3 protein. Of approximately 210,000 distinct CDR3 sequences listed, 6.5% to 8% are singletons. These data were likewise used in another study, on T cells expressing NK-cell markers.

Sequencing input: CD8+ T cells sorted from blood. These receptors were taken from a woman in her late teens or twenties in good health.

This clonotype was seen repeatedly, ten times or more. The chain couples TRBV15 to TRBJ2-4; D not certain. V was shortened by 0 bases and J by 3 bases, with 12 bases between the two germline ends. This CDR3 is built from 16 residues. Germline V gives CDR1 LNHNV, CDR2 YYDKDF (reference sequence). The CDR3 DNA reads as TGTGCCACCAGCAGAGAAGGCCGGTCAGGCAAAAACATTCAGTACTTC. Amino acid sequence: CATSREGRSGKNIQYF.

This clonotype was seen many times. This chain joins TRBV18 and TRBJ1-1, with TRBD1 matching 8 bases. The V gene's germline CDR1 is KGHSH and CDR2 LQKENI. This CDR3 is built from 15 residues. After removal of 8 bases from V and 3 bases from J, the junction contained 11 bases not matched to a gene. The CDR3 protein is CASLMGQDEYTEAFF. The CDR3, as DNA: TGTGCCAGCCTGATGGGACAGGATGAGTACACTGAAGCTTTCTTT.

This clonotype was counted between two and nine times. The chain links TRBV6-5 to TRBJ2-7; possibly TRBD1 or TRBD2 for D (5 bases each). The CDR3 has 14 amino acids. CDR1 and CDR2 from the germline V gene are MNHEY and SVGAGI. Trimming took off 0 bases at V and 2 bases at J, with 8 bases between the two ends. CDR3 residues: CASSYSGETYEQYF. CDR3 coding DNA: TGTGCCAGCAGTTACTCGGGGGAGACCTACGAGCAGTACTTC.

This chain links TRBV6-4 with TRBJ1-6; D might be TRBD1 (5 bases). With 2 bases removed from V and 7 bases from J, the gap between germline ends came to 9 bases. Germline V gene lookup returns CDR1 MRHNA and CDR2 SNTAGT. The CDR3 spans 14 residues. The CDR3 reads CASSDSDSNSPLHF. CDR3 nucleotide sequence: TGTGCCAGCAGTGACAGCGACAGCAATTCACCCCTCCACTTT.

This chain connects TRBV11-2 to TRBJ2-3, with D tentatively TRBD2 (6 bases). The germline V and J ends were trimmed by 5 bases and 0 bases, with 15 bases remaining between them. The CDR3 covers 16 residues. Germline V gene sequence: CDR1 SGHAT, CDR2 FQNNGV. CDR3 residues: CASSGGVLASTDTQYF. DNA for the CDR3: TGTGCCAGCAGCGGCGGGGTCCTTGCTAGCACAGATACGCAGTATTTT.

This clonotype showed up just a few times. The genes are TRBV20-1 and TRBJ2-1; 13 nucleotides match TRBD2. This CDR3 is built from 17 residues. Germline trimming cut 0 bases from V and 4 bases from J; bases unmatched to any gene: 6. Germline CDR1 and CDR2: DFQATT and SNEGSKA (reference sequence). The CDR3 nucleotides are TGCAGTGCTAGAGATCCAACTAGCGGGGGGGGATACAATGAGCAGTTCTTC. It specifies CSARDPTSGGGYNEQFF.

This clonotype was counted only a few times. The chain has TRBV20-1 and TRBJ2-2; D is perhaps TRBD2 (6 bases). Looked up from germline, CDR1 is DFQATT and CDR2 is SNEGSKA (reference sequence). Trimming stripped 3 bases from V and 5 bases from J, with 13 bases between. CDR3 length: 14 residues. Written as DNA, the CDR3 is TGCAGTGCTAGGTCGGGGGTCGAAACCGGGGAGCTGTTTTTT. It yields the protein CSARSGVETGELFF.

The V and J genes are TRBV6-2 or TRBV6-3 and TRBJ2-2, with TRBD2 as a possible D gene (6 bases). Germline CDR1 MNHEY, CDR2 SVGEGT. The V gene lost 2 bases and the J gene lost 5 bases, with 12 bases spanning the gap. This CDR3 has 15 residues. The CDR3 sequence: CASSYGFRGTGELFF. The CDR3 DNA is TGTGCCAGCAGTTACGGTTTCCGGGGGACCGGGGAGCTGTTTTTT.

This CDR3 is CSAKDGVRADTQYF. The CDR3 DNA reads TGCAGTGCCAAGGATGGGGTTCGGGCAGATACGCAGTATTTT. This chain connects TRBV20-1 to TRBJ2-3; D not certain. Germline CDR1 is DFQATT and CDR2 is SNEGSKA (reference sequence). Between the trimmed V and J ends, which lost 6 bases and 4 bases, there was a span of 17 bases. The CDR3 covers 14 residues.

The chain has TRBV14 and TRBJ2-5; D might be TRBD1 (6 bases). The CDR3 spans 14 residues. Per the germline V gene, CDR1 is SGHDN and CDR2 is FVKESK. Trimming took 4 bases from V and 1 from J, leaving 10 bases between them. The CDR3 DNA follows: TGTGCCAGCAGCCCCAGGGGTAGCCAAGAGACCCAGTACTTC. Translating it yields CASSPRGSQETQYF.

Many counts were recorded for this clonotype. V and J are TRBV3-1 and TRBJ2-1, with TRBD2 matching over 8 bases. Per the germline V gene, CDR1 is LGHDT and CDR2 is YNNKEL (reference sequence). V shed 1 base, J shed 4 bases, and the junction held 6 bases outside the gene matches. This CDR3 is 16 amino acids long. The CDR3 DNA reads TGTGCCAGCAGCCAAGTCTCTAGCGGGCTATACAATGAGCAGTTCTTC. Protein product: CASSQVSSGLYNEQFF.

This clonotype was counted a few times. The J gene is TRBJ2-3, the V gene TRBV6-1; 8 bases are a match to TRBD2. The CDR3 loop spans 13 amino acids. The germline CDR1 and CDR2 sequences are MNHNS and SASEGT. V trimming: 5 bases; J trimming: 6 bases; junction bases outside the gene matches: 4. Here the CDR3 reads CASSSGSGDTQYF. The CDR3 region has the DNA TGTGCCAGCAGTAGCGGGAGTGGGGATACGCAGTATTTT.

This clonotype was found a few times. This chain links TRBV11-2 with TRBJ2-3; D might be TRBD2 (6 bases). Trimming took off 3 bases at V and 1 base at J, with 14 bases between the two ends. CDR3 size: 16 residues. CDR1 and CDR2 from the germline V gene are SGHAT and FQNNGV. The CDR3 nucleotides read TGTGCCAGCAGCTTGGGGATGATAGCGGGCACAGATACGCAGTATTTT. It yields the protein CASSLGMIAGTDTQYF. The complete variable domain, with remaining parts taken from reference TRBV11-2 and TRBJ2-3, reads EAGVAQSPRYKIIEKRQSVAFWCNPISGHATLYWYQQILGQGPKLLIQFQNNGVVDDSQLPKDRFSAERLKGVDSTLKIQPAKLEDSAVYLCASSLGMIAGTDTQYFGPGTRLTVL.

As concerns this clonotype: This may stem from a read error, because a much larger clone lies one nucleotide away. V is TRBV4-3 and J is TRBJ2-3; D is unclear. The CDR3 runs to 14 residues. V lost 1 base and J 9 bases, leaving 14 bases between the germline ends. Germline CDR1 and CDR2: LGHNA and YSLEER. The CDR3 DNA follows: TGCGCCAGCAGCCAAGCTAAGGGCGGAGAAACGCAGTATTTT. Translation gives CASSQAKGGETQYF.

This clonotype was counted a few times. The chain couples TRBV6-2 or TRBV6-3 to TRBJ2-3, with D perhaps TRBD1 or TRBD2 (6 bases each). The CDR3 sequence is 13 residues long. CDR1 and CDR2 (germline): MNHEY, SVGEGT. V was pared by 8 bases and J by 8 bases, with 17 bases between. The CDR3 loop is CASDPGGGGTQYF. The CDR3, as DNA: TGTGCCAGCGACCCCGGGGGCGGAGGTACGCAGTATTTT.

The V call is TRBV6-5, the J call TRBJ1-2, with unresolved D. The V gene's germline CDR1 is MNHEY and CDR2 SVGAGI. The CDR3 contains 15 residues. V was trimmed by 2 bases and J by 7 bases, leaving 17 bases between them. DNA for the CDR3: TGTGCCAGCAGTTACACATTGGACCCACGGGGTGGCTACACCTTC. Translated, it gives CASSYTLDPRGGYTF.

The rearrangement joins TRBV4-1 to TRBJ2-2, with unresolved D. Trimming took 0 bases from V and 8 from J, leaving 7 bases between them. Germline assignment: CDR1 MGHRA and CDR2 YSYEKL. The CDR3 runs to 13 residues. The CDR3 region has the DNA TGCGCCAGCAGCCAAGAGCCCAGGGGGGAGCTGTTTTTT. This gives the protein CASSQEPRGELFF.

This clonotype has at least ten counts. The chain employs TRBV4-3 and TRBJ2-7, with 8 bases fitting TRBD2. This CDR3 spans 12 amino acids. CDR1 and CDR2 from the germline V gene are LGHNA and YSLEER. The trim removed 6 bases at V and 6 bases at J, leaving 4 bases unmatched. The CDR3 DNA is TGCGCCAGCAGGGGGACTAGGGGCGAGCAGTACTTC. It specifies CASRGTRGEQYF.

This clonotype was recorded a few times. The chain has TRBV7-9 and TRBJ1-4, with 8 bases aligning to TRBD1. V was pared by 10 bases and J by 6 bases, with 7 bases of the junction left unmatched. The CDR3 loop spans 13 amino acids. Per germline, CDR1 SEHNR and CDR2 FQNEAQ (reference sequence). The CDR3 DNA sequence: TGTGCCACTCAGACAGGGGTAGATGAAAAACTGTTTTTT. The encoded protein is CATQTGVDEKLFF.

This clonotype was detected a few times. J is TRBJ2-5 and V is TRBV11-2; TRBD2 agrees at 8 bases. Germline V gene sequence: CDR1 SGHAT, CDR2 FQNNGV. The trim removed 5 bases at V and 4 bases at J, leaving 12 bases unmatched. This CDR3 has 16 residues. The CDR3 spells CASSPTVRTSPETQYF. The CDR3 DNA follows: TGTGCCAGCAGCCCCACCGTCAGGACTAGCCCAGAGACCCAGTACTTC.

The CDR3 reads CASSQDYRIWSEQYF. DNA of the CDR3: TGTGCCAGCAGCCAAGATTACAGGATCTGGAGCGAGCAGTACTTC. The chain is built from TRBV3-1 and TRBJ2-7; D possibly corresponds to TRBD1 (5 bases). This CDR3 comprises 15 residues. CDR1 and CDR2 (germline): LGHDT, YNNKEL (reference sequence). Trimming left V 0 bases short and J 6 bases short, with 15 bases between.

V usage is TRBV6-1 and J usage is TRBJ2-5, with D maybe TRBD2 (5 bases). The V gene lost 6 bases and the J gene lost 5 bases, with 13 bases spanning the gap. Germline assignment: CDR1 MNHNS and CDR2 SASEGT. CDR3 size: 13 residues. The CDR3 protein is CASRELERETQYF. The CDR3 DNA reads as TGTGCCAGCAGGGAACTAGAGAGGGAGACCCAGTACTTC.

This clonotype was counted ten times or more. The chain combines TRBV9 with TRBJ2-7; 9 bases map to TRBD2. J lost 2 bases, V lost 4 bases, and 7 bases had no gene match. CDR3 length: 15 residues. CDR1 and CDR2 (germline): SGDLS, YYNGEE. The chain's CDR3 is CASSLGPSGAYEQYF. For the CDR3, the DNA is TGTGCCAGCAGCCTCGGTCCTAGCGGGGCCTACGAGCAGTACTTC.

This clonotype occurred a few times. This sequence joins TRBV2 and TRBJ2-5, with D possibly matching TRBD2 (5 bases). This CDR3 contains 15 residues. Trimming took off 6 bases at V and 5 bases at J, with 19 bases between the two ends. In germline, CDR1 is SNHLY, CDR2 FYNNEI. This chain's CDR3 is CASSGIEKLGETQYF. The CDR3, as DNA: TGTGCCAGCAGCGGGATAGAAAAGTTGGGGGAGACCCAGTACTTC.

This clonotype appeared many times. The gene calls are TRBV27 and TRBJ2-2; 13 bases are a match to TRBD2. V was pared by 4 bases and J by 5 bases, with 10 bases of the junction left unmatched. Germline V gene data show CDR1 as MNHEY and CDR2 as SMNVEV (reference sequence). The CDR3 is made up of 18 amino acids. Written as DNA, the CDR3 is TGTGCCAGCAGTTCCTATGGACTAGCGGGAGAGGGGACCGGGGAGCTGTTTTTT. It yields the protein CASSSYGLAGEGTGELFF.

This clonotype has a handful of counts. The chain links TRBV7-2 to TRBJ2-1; 9 bases fit TRBD2. J lost 10 bases, V lost 4 bases, and 8 bases had no gene match. Germline V gene lookup returns CDR1 SGHTA and CDR2 FQGNSA. The CDR3 is made up of 14 amino acids. The CDR3 here is CASSSLAGEREQFF. The CDR3 region has the DNA TGTGCCAGCAGCTCCTTAGCGGGAGAACGGGAGCAGTTCTTC.

This chain uses TRBV4-1 with TRBJ1-3, with no clear D. The CDR3 contains 15 residues. Germline V lookup: CDR1 MGHRA, CDR2 YSYEKL. The ends were cut back, 1 base at V and 4 bases at J, with 11 bases in the middle. The CDR3 coding sequence is TGCGCCAGCAGCCAAGTCCCAGCGGAGGGAAACACCATATATTTT. It yields the protein CASSQVPAEGNTIYF.

This clonotype was counted only a few times. V usage is TRBV6-1 and J usage is TRBJ1-1, with TRBD1 matching 9 bases. Germline values: CDR1 MNHNS, CDR2 SASEGT. This CDR3 has 15 amino acids. V dropped 5 bases and J dropped 1; count of bases not matched to a gene: 5. The DNA for the CDR3 is TGTGCCAGCAGTCGACAGGGGGGTAGGAACACTGAAGCTTTCTTT. This translates into CASSRQGGRNTEAFF.